This T cell receptor (beta chain) comes out of a study of blood T cells in healthy people across ages. Study-wide results and caveats: Unsorted PBMCs blocked a conclusive comparison of naive and antigen-experienced cells. As age increased, TCR beta diversity per million T cells fell in a roughly linear fashion. Aged donors had fewer naive CD4+ cells and lower diversity than long-lived donors.

The CDR3 is made up of 15 amino acids. The germline V gene encodes CDR1 LGHDT and CDR2 YNNKEL (reference sequence). Trimming removed 1 base from V and 4 bases from J, with 13 bases in between. Then a second PCR, running about 7 to 11 cycles, was carried out with a sample-barcoded 5' primer and a J-beta primer mix. Each cDNA molecule carried a tag from a template-switch adaptor that contained 12 random nucleotides. Each CDR3 protein gets one entry after TCRdb re-called the 5' RACE reads with MiXCR. Of approximately 770,000 distinct CDR3 sequences listed, 58% are singletons. About this clonotype itself: Its matching antigen is unknown.

The J gene is TRBJ1-2, the V gene TRBV3-1; no clear D gene. This TCR was sampled from a man younger than 40 in good health. The sequencing input was blood. CDR3 region: CASSQVASGAYGYTF. DNA for the CDR3: TGTGCCAGCAGCCAAGTAGCATCCGGAGCCTATGGCTACACCTTC.